This is a list of T cell receptor beta chains from one sample in a study of blood T cell repertoires in COVID-19. Clones were sequenced by immunoSEQ multiplex PCR, and TCRdb holds only the in-frame ones, with some missing. The table has about 280,000 clones, roughly 85% seen once; the top ten hold 2% to 3%. Source material: PBMCs or T cells enriched from blood (not recorded which). The origin of the receptors is a woman in her 50s who had recovered from COVID-19. Both conserved end residues are part of each CDR3. D genes are given only for firm matches. The size field is filled for only some rows; it gives once, few, many or a size class.

v_gene,d_gene,abundance,j_gene,CDR3aa,CDR3nt
TRBV30,TRBD2,once,TRBJ2-5,CAWSVFAGGIQETQYF,TGTGCCTGGAGTGTATTTGCGGGAGGAATCCAAGAGACCCAGTACTTC
TRBV20-1,.,.,TRBJ1-2,CSASSGVGGYTF,TGCAGTGCTAGTTCCGGGGTCGGGGGCTACACCTTC
TRBV2,TRBD1,few,TRBJ1-5,CASNRGQGVNQPQHF,TGTGCCAGCAACCGAGGCCAGGGGGTGAATCAGCCCCAGCATTTT
TRBV7-9,.,once,TRBJ1-1,CASSLAGQEMNTEAFF,TGTGCCAGCAGCTTAGCGGGGCAAGAAATGAACACTGAAGCTTTCTTT
TRBV5-1,.,.,TRBJ2-4,CASSLESGAVNIQYF,TGCGCCAGCAGCTTGGAGTCTGGGGCAGTAAACATTCAGTACTTC
TRBV27,TRBD2,.,TRBJ2-1,CASSYSGSSYNEQFF,TGTGCCAGCAGTTACAGCGGGAGCTCCTACAATGAGCAGTTCTTC
TRBV11-2,TRBD2,.,TRBJ2-7,CASSPRGGRGYTYEQYF,TGTGCCAGCAGTCCCCGCGGAGGGCGGGGGTACACCTACGAGCAGTACTTC
TRBV3-1/TRBV3-2,.,.,TRBJ2-6,CASSQVPQAGANVLTF,TGTGCCAGCAGCCAAGTCCCCCAGGCAGGGGCCAACGTCCTGACTTTC
TRBV7-9,.,.,TRBJ1-2,CASSWRQGVYTF,TGTGCCAGCAGCTGGCGGCAAGGGGTCTACACCTTC
TRBV28,TRBD1,.,TRBJ1-1,CASSFGRQGVGTEAFF,TGTGCCAGCAGTTTCGGTCGACAGGGGGTCGGCACTGAAGCTTTCTTT
TRBV27,.,.,TRBJ1-1,CASSTGHTNTEAFF,TGTGCCAGCAGTACGGGACATACGAACACTGAAGCTTTCTTT
TRBV5-1,.,once,TRBJ2-5,CASSLYLDSLETQYF,TGCGCCAGCAGTCTATACCTGGACAGTTTGGAGACCCAGTACTTC
TRBV10-3,TRBD1,.,TRBJ2-6,CAISEPTGAGANVLTF,TGTGCCATCAGTGAGCCCACAGGGGCTGGGGCCAACGTCCTGACTTTC
TRBV7-2,.,.,TRBJ1-1,CASSLAGLGWGGTEAFF,TGTGCCAGCAGCTTAGCGGGTCTTGGGTGGGGAGGCACTGAAGCTTTCTTT
TRBV28,.,once,TRBJ2-2,CASSRAAGNTGELFF,TGTGCCAGCAGCAGGGCGGCAGGGAACACCGGGGAGCTGTTTTTT
TRBV3-1/TRBV3-2,.,.,TRBJ1-4,CASSPMDLTSRLFF,TGTGCCAGCAGCCCCATGGACTTGACGTCAAGACTGTTTTTT
TRBV19,.,.,TRBJ2-7,CASSEQDSSYEQYF,TGTGCCAGTAGTGAACAGGATTCCTCCTACGAGCAGTACTTC
TRBV6-2/TRBV6-3,TRBD1,.,TRBJ2-3,CASSYSGRGTDTQYF,TGTGCCAGCAGTTATTCTGGCAGGGGGACAGATACGCAGTATTTT
TRBV11-2,TRBD2,few,TRBJ2-7,CASSSPGREYYEQYF,TGTGCCAGCAGCTCCCCGGGGCGGGAGTACTACGAGCAGTACTTC
TRBV3-1/TRBV3-2,TRBD2,.,TRBJ2-5,CASSDSGVGPGETQYF,TGTGCCAGCAGTGATAGCGGGGTCGGCCCTGGGGAGACCCAGTACTTC
TRBV4-2,TRBD1,.,TRBJ1-5,CASSEGDRGPNQPQHF,TGTGCCAGCAGCGAAGGGGACAGGGGGCCTAATCAGCCCCAGCATTTT
TRBV19,.,.,TRBJ1-5,CASSGGIRNQPQHF,TGTGCCAGTAGTGGGGGGATAAGGAATCAGCCCCAGCATTTT
TRBV6-2/TRBV6-3,TRBD1,.,TRBJ1-1,CASSRDRLNTEAFF,TGTGCCAGCAGCCGGGACAGATTGAACACTGAAGCTTTCTTT
TRBV28,TRBD1,.,TRBJ1-1,CASKMRDRGRRAFF,TGTGCCAGCAAAATGCGGGACAGGGGGCGCCGGGCTTTCTTT
TRBV18,.,.,TRBJ1-1,CASSPAGMNTEAFF,TGTGCCAGCTCTCCCGCGGGGATGAACACTGAAGCTTTCTTT
TRBV19,TRBD2,.,TRBJ2-3,CASSRGGPGTDTQYF,TGTGCCAGTAGTAGGGGAGGGCCGGGCACAGATACGCAGTATTTT
TRBV15,TRBD1,.,TRBJ1-4,CATSGGTVATNEKLFF,TGTGCCACCAGCGGTGGGACAGTAGCAACTAATGAAAAACTGTTTTTT
TRBV5-1,.,.,TRBJ1-4,CASSPRTKSEEKLFF,TGCGCCAGCAGCCCCCGGACTAAATCGGAAGAAAAACTGTTTTTT
TRBV5-6,TRBD1,.,TRBJ1-4,CASSLGWTGHEKLFF,TGTGCCAGCAGCTTGGGTTGGACAGGGCATGAAAAACTGTTTTTT
TRBV30,.,once,TRBJ1-2,CAWTAQAYYGYTF,TGTGCCTGGACCGCCCAGGCGTACTATGGCTACACCTTC
TRBV7-3,.,.,TRBJ2-3,CASSLGEASTDTQYF,TGTGCCAGCAGCTTAGGAGAAGCTAGCACAGATACGCAGTATTTT
TRBV7-8,.,few,TRBJ1-2,CASSLGRGNYGYTF,TGTGCCAGCAGCTTAGGGAGGGGAAACTATGGCTACACCTTC
TRBV24-1,TRBD1,once,TRBJ2-2,CATSEGTGPVAGELFF,TGTGCCACCAGTGAGGGGACAGGGCCGGTAGCCGGGGAGCTGTTTTTT
TRBV7-2,.,few,TRBJ1-5,CASRDTFGGQPQHF,TGTGCCAGCAGGGACACCTTCGGGGGTCAGCCCCAGCATTTT
TRBV2,.,.,TRBJ2-3,CASSEARLPDTQYF,TGTGCCAGCAGTGAAGCGCGGCTTCCGGATACGCAGTATTTT
TRBV2,.,.,TRBJ1-6,CASSTNRDIYSSPLHF,TGTGCCAGCAGTACAAACAGGGATATCTATTCTTCACCCCTCCACTTT
TRBV27,.,.,TRBJ2-7,CASRPVTVSYEQYF,TGTGCCAGCAGACCCGTAACGGTGTCCTACGAGCAGTACTTC
TRBV30,.,.,TRBJ1-3,CAWSVGGRNTIYF,TGTGCCTGGAGTGTAGGGGGACGAAACACCATATATTTT
TRBV27,TRBD1,.,TRBJ1-2,CASSFQPGQRYGYTF,TGTGCCAGCAGTTTTCAACCGGGACAGAGGTATGGCTACACCTTC
TRBV6-2/TRBV6-3,TRBD1,.,TRBJ2-7,CASSSGTANSYEQYF,TGTGCCAGCAGTTCAGGGACAGCCAACTCCTACGAGCAGTACTTC
TRBV4-1,.,.,TRBJ1-6,CASSQAGGSSYNSPLHF,TGCGCCAGCAGCCAAGCTGGGGGGAGCTCCTATAATTCACCCCTCCACTTT
TRBV15,.,.,TRBJ1-6,CATSRAGLGDSPLHF,TGTGCCACCAGCAGAGCTGGGCTAGGGGATTCACCCCTCCACTTT
TRBV28,.,once,TRBJ2-5,CASSLGGREETQYF,TGTGCCAGCAGCCTCGGAGGGAGAGAAGAGACCCAGTACTTC
TRBV30,.,.,TRBJ1-3,CAWSNGQRSSGNTIYF,TGTGCCTGGAGTAACGGACAGAGGAGCTCTGGAAACACCATATATTTT
TRBV30,.,few,TRBJ1-5,CAWSEGSLGNQPQHF,TGTGCCTGGAGTGAGGGGTCTTTGGGCAATCAGCCCCAGCATTTT
TRBV27,TRBD1,.,TRBJ1-6,CASSLWTGGLDNSPLHF,TGTGCCAGCAGTTTATGGACAGGGGGATTAGATAATTCACCCCTCCACTTT
TRBV30,TRBD1,once,TRBJ2-3,CAWELGQGFSDTQYF,TGTGCCTGGGAGTTGGGACAGGGTTTTTCAGATACGCAGTATTTT
TRBV28,.,.,TRBJ1-5,CASSASAVSGNQPQHF,TGTGCCAGCAGTGCCTCCGCGGTCTCGGGGAATCAGCCCCAGCATTTT
TRBV19,TRBD1,.,TRBJ2-2,CASRDRGFIGELFF,TGTGCCAGTAGGGACAGGGGTTTCATCGGGGAGCTGTTTTTT
TRBV3-1/TRBV3-2,.,.,TRBJ2-1,CASSQRGRFIEQFF,TGTGCCAGCAGCCAAAGGGGCCGTTTCATAGAGCAGTTCTTC
TRBV4-3,.,.,TRBJ1-2,CASSQGQKYGYTF,TGCGCCAGCAGCCAAGGACAGAAGTATGGCTACACCTTC
TRBV19,TRBD2,once,TRBJ2-1,CASSIPLAGGPEQFF,TGTGCCAGTAGTATCCCACTAGCGGGGGGACCTGAGCAGTTCTTC
TRBV30,TRBD1,.,TRBJ1-1,CAWSRDRAFTEAFF,TGTGCCTGGAGTCGAGACAGGGCTTTCACTGAAGCTTTCTTT
TRBV7-8,.,.,TRBJ1-6,CASSFSSSYNSPLHF,TGTGCCAGCAGCTTTTCGAGCTCCTATAATTCACCCCTCCACTTT
TRBV7-3,TRBD1,.,TRBJ2-1,CASSTGTGANNEQFF,TGTGCCAGCAGCACCGGGACAGGGGCCAACAATGAGCAGTTCTTC
TRBV7-9,TRBD1,.,TRBJ2-5,CASSGGQGGGETQYF,TGTGCCAGCAGCGGGGGACAGGGAGGAGGAGAGACCCAGTACTTC
TRBV27,.,once,TRBJ1-4,CASRPGQITNEKLFF,TGTGCCAGCAGGCCAGGACAAATAACGAATGAAAAACTGTTTTTT
TRBV28,.,few,TRBJ1-5,CASRTQGTMGSNQPQHF,TGTGCCAGCAGAACGCAGGGAACGATGGGAAGCAATCAGCCCCAGCATTTT
TRBV3-1/TRBV3-2,TRBD2,.,TRBJ2-7,CASSQGRREGPYEQYF,TGTGCCAGCAGCCAAGGACGCCGGGAGGGCCCCTACGAGCAGTACTTC